This record covers a single TCR beta chain. Its antigen is not known. Antigen-specific CD4+ T cells were first expanded with viral peptide pools by the ViraFEST assay and only then sequenced. Subsequent to 10 days of culture, CD4+ T cells were isolated. The participants, recipients of two vaccine doses, got either BNT162b2 or mRNA-1273. The source of the sample is a study of vaccination effects on CD4 cells after COVID-19. Repertoires were generated with immunoSEQ multiplex PCR, while TCRdb's copy carries only in-frame clones and drops some. The data hold 30,000 to 40,000 clones, with 72% observed a single time. The clonotype originates from a human donor who received a COVID-19 vaccine. Sequencing was performed on CD4+ T cells from PBMCs cultured with HCoV-229E spike peptides, taken after COVID-19 vaccination.

This chain's CDR3 is CSGRGGTSGADEQFF. DNA of the CDR3: TGCAGCGGGCGCGGAGGTACTAGCGGGGCCGATGAGCAGTTCTTC. V usage is TRBV29-1 and J usage is TRBJ2-1; TRBD2 matches at 10 bases. CDR3 length: 15 amino acids. Germline V CDR1 and CDR2: SQVTM, ANQGSEA. Losses at the gene ends were 7 bases for V and 8 bases for J; bases not matched to a gene: 14.